This is a list of T cell receptor beta chains from one sample in a study of Ad26.COV2.S vaccination and SARS-CoV-2 variants. Sequenced by immunoSEQ multiplex PCR; TCRdb stores in-frame clones only, minus some. The sample shows 350,000 to 400,000 clones, about nine tenths of them seen only once. This specimen was peripheral blood, taken in a trial of Ad26.COV2.S vaccine versus placebo. The source of these receptors is a person aged 18-60 years who received the Ad26.COV2.S COVID-19 vaccine or a placebo. The conserved cysteine and the conserved F or W are not part of the CDR3 here.

V	J	CDR3
TRBV7-2	TRBJ2-1	ASRSRTNSYNEQF
TRBV5-4	TRBJ2-7	ASSLLAGLSYEQY
TRBV5-8	TRBJ2-7	ASSLAGTYEQY
TRBV15	TRBJ2-1	ATSRDRGNEQF
TRBV4-2	TRBJ1-5	ASSPGLGNQPQH
TRBV30	TRBJ2-7	AWGGEVYEQY
TRBV14	TRBJ2-7	ASSQQLYEQY
TRBV30	TRBJ1-5	AWSVQSNQPQH
TRBV9	TRBJ1-3	ASSAGTGSWNTIY
TRBV19	TRBJ2-2	ASSIAVGELF
TRBV18	TRBJ1-2	ASSPYQSGQGEDGYT
TRBV30	TRBJ2-3	AWKGHPSTDTQY
TRBV7-9	TRBJ2-3	ASTSNGETTDTQY
TRBV5-4	TRBJ2-7	ASSLQGADEQY
TRBV9	TRBJ2-5	ASSAGGQETQY
TRBV5-1	TRBJ1-3	ASSYTITGGAGNTIY